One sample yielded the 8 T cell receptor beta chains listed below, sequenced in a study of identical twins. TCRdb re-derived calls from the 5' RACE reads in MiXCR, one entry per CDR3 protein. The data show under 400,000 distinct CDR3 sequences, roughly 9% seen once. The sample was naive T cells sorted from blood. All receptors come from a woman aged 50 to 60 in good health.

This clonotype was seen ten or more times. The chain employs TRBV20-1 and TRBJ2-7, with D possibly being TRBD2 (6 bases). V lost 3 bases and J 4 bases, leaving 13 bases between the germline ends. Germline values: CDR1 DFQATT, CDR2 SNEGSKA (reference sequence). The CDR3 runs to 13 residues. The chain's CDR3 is CSARPGGPYEQYF. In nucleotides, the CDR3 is TGCAGTGCTAGGCCCGGAGGGCCGTACGAGCAGTACTTC.

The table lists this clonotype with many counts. The CDR3 reads CSVEGVGGANYGYTF. The CDR3, as DNA: TGCAGCGTTGAAGGGGTCGGGGGCGCCAACTATGGCTACACCTTC. The chain is built from TRBV29-1 and TRBJ1-2; D may be TRBD1 (6 bases). Germline V gene data show CDR1 as SQVTM and CDR2 as ANQGSEA. V was trimmed by 1 base and J by 2 bases, leaving 14 bases between them. CDR3 length: 15 amino acids.

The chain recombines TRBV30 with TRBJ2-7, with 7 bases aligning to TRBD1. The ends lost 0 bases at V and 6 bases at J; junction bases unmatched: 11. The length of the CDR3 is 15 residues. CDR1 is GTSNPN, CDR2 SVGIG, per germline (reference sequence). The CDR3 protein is CAWSVSGTQGPEQYV. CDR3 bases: TGTGCCTGGAGTGTATCTGGGACACAGGGGCCCGAGCAGTACGTC.

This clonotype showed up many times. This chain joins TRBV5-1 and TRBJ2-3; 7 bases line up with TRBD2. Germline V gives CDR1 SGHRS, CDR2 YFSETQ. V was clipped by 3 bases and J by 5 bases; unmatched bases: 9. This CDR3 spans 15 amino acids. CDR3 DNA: TGCGCCAGCAGCTCGACCCCCCTAGCGGTAGATACGCAGTATTTT. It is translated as CASSSTPLAVDTQYF.

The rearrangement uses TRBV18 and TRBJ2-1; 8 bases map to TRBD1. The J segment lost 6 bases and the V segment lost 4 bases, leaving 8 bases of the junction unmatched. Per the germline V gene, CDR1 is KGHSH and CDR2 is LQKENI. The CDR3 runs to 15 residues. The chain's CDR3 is CASSQQGGNFNEQFF. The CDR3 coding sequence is TGTGCCAGCTCACAACAGGGGGGAAACTTCAATGAGCAGTTCTTC.

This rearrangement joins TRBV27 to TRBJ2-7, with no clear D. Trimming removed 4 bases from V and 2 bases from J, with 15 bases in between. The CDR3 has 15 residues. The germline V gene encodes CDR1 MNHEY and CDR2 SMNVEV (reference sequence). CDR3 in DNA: TGTGCCAGCAGTTCCCAGGACGGGTGGGCCTACGAGCAGTACTTC. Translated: CASSSQDGWAYEQYF.

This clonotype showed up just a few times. CDR3: CASSQDLVGVSQPQHF. Here the CDR3 DNA reads TGCGCCAGCAGCCAAGATTTAGTGGGGGTGAGTCAGCCCCAGCATTTT. The chain is built from TRBV4-1 and TRBJ1-5, with a tentative D call TRBD1 (5 bases). Per germline, CDR1 MGHRA and CDR2 YSYEKL. The length of the CDR3 is 16 residues. V shed 0 bases and J shed 6 bases, with 15 bases lying between them.

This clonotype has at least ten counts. The CDR3 sequence is CASSLTSRREETQYF. The CDR3 DNA sequence: TGCGCCAGCAGCTTGACTAGTAGGAGGGAAGAGACCCAGTACTTC. J is TRBJ2-5 and V is TRBV5-1; tentative D call: TRBD2 (6 bases). The V end lost 1 base, the J end lost 3 bases, and 13 bases lay between the germline ends. The germline V gene encodes CDR1 SGHRS and CDR2 YFSETQ. The CDR3 loop spans 15 amino acids. Together with reference TRBV5-1 and TRBJ2-5, the CDR3 gives the full variable domain: KAGVTQTPRYLIKTRGQQVTLSCSPISGHRSVSWYQQTPGQGLQFLFEYFSETQRNKGNFPGRFSGRQFSNSRSEMNVSTLELGDSALYLCASSLTSRREETQYFGPGTRLLVL.